This TCR beta chain was obtained from a study of cytomegalovirus exposure and HLA in healthy donors. Germline values: CDR1 SGHRS, CDR2 YFSETQ. The CDR3 is made up of 12 amino acids. This clone was detected once. One end of the junction is discordant with germline, which a read error may explain. Method: immunoSEQ multiplex PCR; TCRdb's copy keeps in-frame clones and lacks some. Of about 220,000 clones in the sample, over 80% were seen once. The chain combines TRBV5-1 with TRBJ1-2; 7 nucleotides agree with TRBD1. This receptor was obtained from a woman aged 30 to 39 in good health and CMV-seropositive. Material for sequencing was PBMCs. The CDR3 DNA reads TGCGCCAGCAGCTTGGGGGACAGTAAAACGCTCTTC. It specifies CASSLGDSKTLF.